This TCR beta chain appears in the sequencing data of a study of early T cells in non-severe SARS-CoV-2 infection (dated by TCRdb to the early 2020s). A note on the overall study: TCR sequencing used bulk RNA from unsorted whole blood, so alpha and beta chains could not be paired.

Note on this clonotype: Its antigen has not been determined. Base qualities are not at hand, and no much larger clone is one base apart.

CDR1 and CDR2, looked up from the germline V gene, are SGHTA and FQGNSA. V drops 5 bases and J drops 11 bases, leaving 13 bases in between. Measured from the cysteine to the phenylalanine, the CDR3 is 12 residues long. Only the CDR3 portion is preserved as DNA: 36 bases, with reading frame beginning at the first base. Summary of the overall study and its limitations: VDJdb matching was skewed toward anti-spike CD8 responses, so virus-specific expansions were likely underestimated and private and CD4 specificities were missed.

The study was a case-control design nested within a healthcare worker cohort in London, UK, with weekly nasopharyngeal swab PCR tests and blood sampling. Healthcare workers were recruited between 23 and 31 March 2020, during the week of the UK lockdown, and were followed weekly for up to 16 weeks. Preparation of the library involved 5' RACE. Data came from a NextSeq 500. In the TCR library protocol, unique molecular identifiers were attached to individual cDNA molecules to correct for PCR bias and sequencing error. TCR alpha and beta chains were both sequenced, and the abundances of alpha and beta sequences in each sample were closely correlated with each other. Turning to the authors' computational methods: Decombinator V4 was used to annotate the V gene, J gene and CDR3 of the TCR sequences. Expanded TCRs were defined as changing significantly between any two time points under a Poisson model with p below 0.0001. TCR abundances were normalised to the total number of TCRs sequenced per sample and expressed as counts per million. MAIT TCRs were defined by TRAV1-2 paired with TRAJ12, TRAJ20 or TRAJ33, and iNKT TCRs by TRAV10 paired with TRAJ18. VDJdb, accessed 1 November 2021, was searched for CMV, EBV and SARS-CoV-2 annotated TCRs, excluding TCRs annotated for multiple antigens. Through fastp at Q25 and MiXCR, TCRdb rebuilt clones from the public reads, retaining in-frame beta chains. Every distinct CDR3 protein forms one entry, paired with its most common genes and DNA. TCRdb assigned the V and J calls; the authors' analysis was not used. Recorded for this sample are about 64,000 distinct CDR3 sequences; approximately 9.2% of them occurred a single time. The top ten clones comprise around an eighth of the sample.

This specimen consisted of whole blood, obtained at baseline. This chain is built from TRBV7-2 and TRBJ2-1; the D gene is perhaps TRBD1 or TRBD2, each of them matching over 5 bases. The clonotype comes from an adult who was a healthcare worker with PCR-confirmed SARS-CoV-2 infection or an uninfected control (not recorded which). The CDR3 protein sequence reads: CASSPGPTKQFF. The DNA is TGTGCCAGCAGCCCGGGACCGACGAAGCAGTTCTTC.